This T cell receptor beta chain came from a study of T cell repertoires in cytomegalovirus infection. This clonotype was found many times. This CDR3 has 13 residues. V lost 6 bases to trimming and J lost 6 bases, with 15 bases between them. TCRdb analysed the reads with MiXCR anew, one entry per CDR3 protein. This table holds approximately 76,000 distinct CDR3 sequences, more than 3.5% found once. The source is a human donor in good health (CMV status not recorded). Some clones in this sample may be carry-over from other donors' samples. Specimen: PBMCs. The chain carries TRBV12-3 or TRBV12-4 and TRBJ2-7; the D gene is possibly TRBD1 (6 bases). The CDR3 DNA is TGTGCCAGCAGCCCTCCAACAGGGAGCGAGCAGTACTTC. Encoded protein: CASSPPTGSEQYF.